The 25 T cell receptor beta chains listed next were all sequenced from one sample in a study of metastatic and nonmetastatic thyroid tumors. From the PCR reads, TCRdb re-called clones with MiXCR. In the table there are roughly 32,000 clones, approximately 7.4% of which are singletons. Patients underwent thyroid surgery, and none had received any treatment before it. The sequenced material came from blood. These receptors originate from a female donor with papillary thyroid cancer or a benign thyroid nodule (not recorded which). Some clones in this sample may be carry-over from other donors' samples.

This rearrangement joins TRBV18 to TRBJ1-4; no clear D gene. The CDR3 sequence is 15 residues long. V lost 3 bases, J lost 5 bases, and 13 bases lay in between. Germline CDR1 and CDR2: KGHSH and LQKENI. The CDR3, as DNA: TGTGCCAGCTCACCTTATACAGAGTCCAATGAAAAACTGTTTTTT. It codes for CASSPYTESNEKLFF. Drawing the rest from reference TRBV18 and TRBJ1-4, the complete variable domain is NAGVMQNPRHLVRRRGQEARLRCSPMKGHSHVYWYRQLPEEGLKFMVYLQKENIIDESGMPKERFSAEFPKEGPSILRIQQVVRGDSAAYFCASSPYTESNEKLFFGSGTQLSVL.

This clone was detected ten times or more. The V call is TRBV3-1, the J call TRBJ2-3; 10 bases line up with TRBD2. V gave up 2 bases and J gave up 3 bases; unmatched junction bases: 8. CDR1 is LGHDT and CDR2 is YNNKEL in the germline V gene (reference sequence). CDR3 length: 17 residues. The CDR3 sequence is CASSQRLSGGATDTQYF. DNA of the CDR3: TGTGCCAGCAGCCAAAGACTCAGCGGGGGGGCTACAGATACGCAGTATTTT.

Notes on this clone: At one of its ends the junction is not consistent with the germline gene, which may arise from a read error. The genes are TRBV3-1 and TRBJ2-2; D may be TRBD1 or TRBD2 (5 bases each). CDR3 size: 16 residues. Germline loops: CDR1 LGHDT, CDR2 YNNKEL (reference sequence). The CDR3 DNA follows: TGTGCCAGCAGCCAAGATAATAGACAGCATACCGGGGAGCTGTCTTTT. It specifies CASSQDNRQHTGELSF.

This clone has at least ten counts. The rearrangement links TRBV12-3 or TRBV12-4 to TRBJ1-4; possibly TRBD1 for D (5 bases). V was pared by 4 bases and J by 8 bases, with 14 bases between. The CDR3 loop spans 14 amino acids. CDR3 residues: CASSSHGGGEKLFF. The CDR3 DNA reads TGTGCCAGCAGTTCTCATGGGGGGGGGGAAAAACTGTTTTTT.

This clone was observed many times. The chain couples TRBV9 to TRBJ1-4; perhaps TRBD1 as D (6 bases). Per germline, CDR1 SGDLS and CDR2 YYNGEE. This CDR3 is built from 14 residues. Trimming removed 4 bases at V and 7 bases at J, with 14 bases between. CDR3 nucleotide sequence: TGTGCCAGCAGCACAACAGGGAGTAGTGAAAAACTGTTTTTT. Residues: CASSTTGSSEKLFF.

The sample holds many counts of this clone. The genes are TRBV12-3 or TRBV12-4 and TRBJ1-4, with TRBD1 matching 7 bases. The J segment lost 7 bases and the V segment lost 4 bases, leaving 3 bases of the junction unmatched. This CDR3 has 13 residues. The CDR3 sequence: CASSSTGREKLFF. CDR3 sequence (DNA): TGTGCCAGCAGTTCGACAGGGCGTGAAAAACTGTTTTTT.

This clone was detected many times. The chain combines TRBV6-1 with TRBJ2-2, with 7 nucleotides matching TRBD1. Unmatched junction bases numbered 9, after V lost 6 bases and J lost 5 bases. Looked up from germline, CDR1 is MNHNS and CDR2 is SASEGT. This CDR3 is 15 amino acids long. In nucleotides, the CDR3 is TGTGCCAGCAGAACCCAGGGGGTCGGGACCGGGGAGCTGTTTTTT. This gives the protein CASRTQGVGTGELFF.

Many counts were recorded for this clone. This chain connects TRBV3-1 to TRBJ1-1; possibly TRBD1 for D (5 bases). V was pared by 3 bases and J by 5 bases, with 10 bases between. The V gene's germline CDR1 is LGHDT and CDR2 YNNKEL (reference sequence). The CDR3 totals 13 residues. CDR3 residues: CASSHGGSTEAFF. The CDR3 DNA reads TGTGCCAGCAGCCACGGGGGGTCGACTGAAGCTTTCTTT.

This clone was seen ten or more times. The V gene is TRBV28, the J gene TRBJ1-2; no firm D call. The germline CDR1 and CDR2 sequences are MDHEN and SYDVKM. With 2 bases removed from V and 7 bases from J, the gap between germline ends came to 14 bases. This CDR3 is built from 14 residues. The CDR3 loop reads CASSLAGNYGGYTF. The CDR3 DNA reads TGTGCCAGCAGTTTAGCGGGGAACTACGGTGGCTACACCTTC.

The rearrangement links TRBV9 to TRBJ2-3; D possibly corresponds to TRBD2 (6 bases). CDR1 is SGDLS, CDR2 YYNGEE, per germline. V shed 0 bases and J shed 4 bases, with 12 bases lying between them. This CDR3 comprises 15 residues. Here the CDR3 DNA reads TGTGCCAGCAGCGTAGAATACGGGAGCGCAGATACGCAGTATTTT. Translation: CASSVEYGSADTQYF. The full variable domain, with the rest looked up from reference TRBV9 and TRBJ2-3, is DSGVTQTPKHLITATGQRVTLRCSPRSGDLSVYWYQQSLDQGLQFLIQYYNGEERAKGNILERFSAQQFPDLHSELNLSSLELGDSALYFCASSVEYGSADTQYFGPGTRLTVL.

This clone has a count of ten or more. In DNA, the CDR3 is TGTGCCAGCAGTTTTAGCGGGTCGGACAGGCAGCTCGAGCAGTACTTC. It codes for CASSFSGSDRQLEQYF. The chain combines TRBV12-3 or TRBV12-4 with TRBJ2-7, with D possibly called TRBD1 or TRBD2 (7 bases each). V dropped 3 bases and J dropped 6 bases, with 21 bases sitting between them. This CDR3 spans 16 amino acids.

In this sample, this clone turned up many times. The genes are TRBV5-4 and TRBJ2-3; tentative D call: TRBD1 (6 bases). Germline assignment: CDR1 SGHNT and CDR2 YYREEE (reference sequence). With 3 bases removed from V and 1 base from J, the gap between germline ends came to 15 bases. This CDR3 has 16 amino acids. The CDR3 reads CASSSKDSVRTDTQYF. For the CDR3, the DNA is TGTGCCAGCAGCTCCAAGGACAGCGTGCGCACAGATACGCAGTATTTT. Combining the CDR3 with reference TRBV5-4 and TRBJ2-3 gives the whole variable domain ETGVTQSPTHLIKTRGQQVTLRCSSQSGHNTVSWYQQALGQGPQFIFQYYREEENGRGNFPPRFSGLQFPNYSSELNVNALELDDSALYLCASSSKDSVRTDTQYFGPGTRLTVL.

The table lists this clone with many counts. This chain links TRBV20-1 with TRBJ2-7; 10 nucleotides align to TRBD2. Germline trimming cut 4 bases from V and 3 bases from J; bases unmatched to any gene: 9. CDR3 length: 15 amino acids. Germline V gene sequence: CDR1 DFQATT, CDR2 SNEGSKA (reference sequence). The CDR3 sequence: CSAKGTSGTYYEQYF. DNA for the CDR3: TGCAGTGCTAAGGGTACTAGCGGGACCTACTACGAGCAGTACTTC.

In this sample, this clone turned up many times. This chain connects TRBV12-3 or TRBV12-4 to TRBJ2-7, with TRBD2 as a possible D gene (5 bases). This CDR3 has 14 residues. V lost 1 base and J lost 1, with 8 bases in between. In DNA form, the CDR3 reads TGTGCCAGCAGTTTAGGCCGGGGATCCTACGAGCAGTACTTC. Residues: CASSLGRGSYEQYF.

There are a few counts of this clone. A much bigger clone sits one base away, suggesting this may be a read error. The J gene is TRBJ2-3, the V gene TRBV5-1; D is possibly TRBD2 (6 bases). The CDR3 has 16 residues. V lost 6 bases, J lost 2 bases, and 19 bases lay in between. From germline, CDR1 is SGHRS and CDR2 YFSETQ. The CDR3 loop is CASNPSLADLTDTQYF. For the CDR3, the DNA is TGCGCCAGCAACCCCTCCTTAGCGGACCTCACAGATACGCAGTATTTT.

This clone was observed many times. J is TRBJ1-4 and V is TRBV18; D is perhaps TRBD1 (6 bases). Trimming stripped 3 bases from V and 5 bases from J, with 10 bases between. Germline V gives CDR1 KGHSH, CDR2 LQKENI. The CDR3 has 14 residues. The CDR3 DNA sequence: TGTGCCAGCTCACCCGGGACACGGAATGAAAAACTGTTTTTT. Protein: CASSPGTRNEKLFF.

In its sample, this clone was seen many times. This chain links TRBV20-1 with TRBJ2-3; 12 bases match TRBD2. From germline, CDR1 is DFQATT and CDR2 SNEGSKA (reference sequence). Trimming took 4 bases from V and 1 from J; bases not matched to a gene: 3. The CDR3 is 15 residues long. The CDR3 is CSATWTSGGTDTQYF. In DNA, the CDR3 is TGCAGTGCTACCTGGACTAGCGGGGGCACAGATACGCAGTATTTT.

In its sample, this clone was seen a few times. Germline and junction disagree at one end, which may indicate a read error. The chain joins TRBV6-1 to TRBJ1-6, with D possibly TRBD1 on 5 matching bases. Germline CDR1 MNHNS, CDR2 SASEGT. The CDR3 extends over 14 amino acids. CDR3 region: CAGSNHEGRRPLHF. As DNA, the CDR3 is TGTGCCGGCAGCAACCATGAGGGGCGGCGACCCCTCCACTTT.

This clone appeared many times. This sequence may be a read error, since a much larger clone differs from it by one base. Other DNA sequences in this sample translate to the same CDR3. The CDR3 reads CASSEVWNTEAFF. CDR3 sequence (DNA): TGTGCCAGCAGTGAGGTATGGAACACTGAAGCTTTCTTT. The gene calls are TRBV6-1 and TRBJ1-1; no definite D call. Germline assignment: CDR1 MNHNS and CDR2 SASEGT. This CDR3 has 13 residues. V lost 3 bases and J lost 1, with 6 bases in between.

This clone has at least ten counts. The rearrangement uses TRBV20-1 and TRBJ2-2, with D uncertain. The CDR3 loop spans 16 amino acids. Trimming pared 6 bases from V and 2 bases from J, leaving 19 bases between. Germline loops: CDR1 DFQATT, CDR2 SNEGSKA (reference sequence). In DNA form, the CDR3 reads TGCAGTGCGAGACAAAACGGACCGCACAACACCGGGGAGCTGTTTTTT. This sequence encodes CSARQNGPHNTGELFF.

This sequence joins TRBV20-1 and TRBJ1-1; no clear D gene. V dropped 1 base and J dropped 1 base, with 7 bases sitting between them. Germline CDR1 and CDR2: DFQATT and SNEGSKA (reference sequence). This CDR3 spans 13 amino acids. This chain's CDR3 is CSARVPRNTEAFF. CDR3 nucleotides: TGCAGTGCTAGAGTTCCACGGAACACTGAAGCTTTCTTT.

This clone was found many times. The rearrangement uses TRBV10-3 and TRBJ2-7; D not certain. From germline, CDR1 is ENHRY and CDR2 SYGVKD. The V and J ends lost 6 bases and 3 bases respectively, with 12 bases between them. This CDR3 comprises 13 residues. The CDR3 DNA reads TGTGCCATCAGCTTTGGTGATCTCTACGAGCAGTACTTC. This sequence encodes CAISFGDLYEQYF.

This clone was picked up many times. Other DNA sequences within the sample encode an identical CDR3. This chain joins TRBV5-1 and TRBJ1-1; D possibly corresponds to TRBD1 (5 bases). This CDR3 spans 15 amino acids. With 0 bases removed from V and 1 base from J, the gap between germline ends came to 10 bases. Germline CDR1 reads SGHRS; CDR2 reads YFSETQ. Written as DNA, the CDR3 is TGCGCCAGCAGCTTGGTCGCAGGGCAGAACACTGAAGCTTTCTTT. This codes for CASSLVAGQNTEAFF. The entire variable domain, with the rest obtained from reference TRBV5-1 and TRBJ1-1, is as follows: KAGVTQTPRYLIKTRGQQVTLSCSPISGHRSVSWYQQTPGQGLQFLFEYFSETQRNKGNFPGRFSGRQFSNSRSEMNVSTLELGDSALYLCASSLVAGQNTEAFFGQGTRLTVV.

This clone has ten or more counts. Within the sample, other DNA sequences also encode this same CDR3. V gene TRBV27 combines with J gene TRBJ1-1, with D uncertain. The V end lost 3 bases, the J end lost 1 base, and 6 bases lay between the germline ends. This CDR3 has 13 amino acids. Germline-derived CDR1 and CDR2 are MNHEY and SMNVEV (reference sequence). For the CDR3, the DNA is TGTGCCAGCAGTTTGGGCTGGAACACTGAAGCTTTCTTT. Amino acid sequence: CASSLGWNTEAFF.

The sample holds many counts of this clone. The chain couples TRBV20-1 to TRBJ1-2, with TRBD1 as a possible D gene (5 bases). V lost 0 bases and J 3 bases, leaving 17 bases between the germline ends. From germline, CDR1 is DFQATT and CDR2 SNEGSKA (reference sequence). The CDR3 totals 16 residues. CDR3 nucleotides: TGCAGTGCTAGAGATCCGACCGGGGTCAGGGACTATGGCTACACCTTC. This gives the protein CSARDPTGVRDYGYTF.